This T cell receptor beta chain was identified during a study of blood T cell repertoires in COVID-19. Germline CDR1 and CDR2: SEHNR and FQNEAQ (reference sequence). Trimming shortened V by 5 bases and J by 0 bases, and 8 bases separated the two germline ends. The CDR3 has 14 amino acids. Authors' processing steps: The assay estimated nucleated cells by amplifying reference gene primers. The protocol was immunoSEQ multiplex PCR, while the TCRdb copy is restricted to in-frame clones and leaves out a portion. D and trimming come from the DNA, and the V and J calls and clone size come from that table. In the table there are some 95,000 clones, about 90% of which are singletons.

The TCR was taken from a human donor with active COVID-19. The donor label of this sample is uncertain. This chain connects TRBV7-9 to TRBJ1-3; D may be TRBD1 (5 bases). Material for sequencing was peripheral blood. The CDR3 sequence is CASSPTVSGNTIYF. CDR3 sequence (DNA): TGTGCCAGCAGCCCGACAGTCTCTGGAAACACCATATATTTT.